Described below is a single T cell receptor beta chain sequence and its context. The same CDR3 arises from other DNA sequences in this sample as well. The data were produced by immunoSEQ multiplex PCR, yet TCRdb's version contains in-frame clones alone and is incomplete. The data show 110,000 to 150,000 clones, approximately 85% seen once. The V end was cut by 2 bases, the J end by 3 bases, with 7 bases between. Germline V gene data show CDR1 as GTSNPN and CDR2 as SVGIG (reference sequence). The CDR3 is made up of 12 amino acids. This sample is drawn from a study of blood T cell repertoires in COVID-19.

This receptor was taken from a man in his 70s with acute or convalescent COVID-19. V usage is TRBV30 and J usage is TRBJ1-2; D uncertain. Sequenced: peripheral blood. CDR3 nucleotide sequence: TGTGCCTGGAGTCCCGGAGACTATGGCTACACCTTC. Translating it yields CAWSPGDYGYTF.